This TCR beta chain is drawn from a study of cytomegalovirus exposure and HLA in healthy donors. V was pared by 0 bases and J by 10 bases, with 6 bases between. The CDR3 totals 11 residues. In germline, CDR1 is ENHRY, CDR2 SYGVKD. The table lists this clone with a count of one. Its antigen is unidentified. Study results and limitations: TCR beta V- and J-gene trimming was later associated with a missense DCLRE1C variant. In terms of immune exposure information, only CMV serostatus was available. A later analysis linked 15,000 to 20,000 TCR beta sequences to HLA alleles at 0.05 false discovery rate.

Vbeta (60) and Jbeta (13) primers were used in the PCR. Sequenced by immunoSEQ multiplex PCR; TCRdb stores in-frame clones only, minus some. The table includes some 150,000 clones, about 85% detected once. Sequencing was carried out using PBMCs. The receptor was derived from a woman in her late teens or twenties in good health and CMV-seronegative. The chain combines TRBV10-3 with TRBJ1-1; D unclear. The CDR3 spells CAISESSRAFF. The CDR3 nucleotides read TGTGCCATCAGTGAGTCAAGCCGAGCTTTCTTT.